A selection of T cell receptor beta chains follows, all from one sample in a study of blood T cell repertoires in COVID-19. Data came from immunoSEQ multiplex PCR; TCRdb stores just in-frame clones and leaves some out. The data contain about 74,000 clones, roughly 88% of them seen just once; the ten biggest clones take up around 2%. The sequenced sample consisted of peripheral blood. These receptors originate from a woman aged 80 or older with active or convalescent COVID-19. Each CDR3 is given with its conserved first and last residue. The D gene is left open where the match is weak. Where a row states a size, it is once, few, many or the class of an expanded clone; other rows omit it.

D gene: .; CDR3 length: 13; V gene: TRBV2; J gene: TRBJ2-3; clone size: .; CDR3 DNA: TGTGCCAGCTTGCGGGCCCCCACAGATACGCAGTATTTT; CDR3 protein: CASLRAPTDTQYF
D gene: .; CDR3 length: 14; V gene: TRBV5-1; J gene: TRBJ2-7; clone size: .; CDR3 DNA: TGCGCCAGCAGCCTGCAAGCGGAGACTTACGAGCAGTACTTC; CDR3 protein: CASSLQAETYEQYF
D gene: .; CDR3 length: 13; V gene: TRBV18; J gene: TRBJ1-2; clone size: .; CDR3 DNA: TGTGCCAGCTCACCACCGGCGGCTAAGGGCTACACCTTC; CDR3 protein: CASSPPAAKGYTF
D gene: TRBD2; CDR3 length: 16; V gene: TRBV6-1; J gene: TRBJ2-3; clone size: .; CDR3 DNA: TGTGCCAGCAGTGAGACTAGCGGCCGAGGATCAGATACGCAGTATTTT; CDR3 protein: CASSETSGRGSDTQYF
D gene: .; CDR3 length: 14; V gene: TRBV27; J gene: TRBJ2-1; clone size: .; CDR3 DNA: TGTGCCAGCTGTGTCTACGGGGCCTACAATGAGCAGTTCTTC; CDR3 protein: CASCVYGAYNEQFF
D gene: .; CDR3 length: 13; V gene: TRBV18; J gene: TRBJ1-6; clone size: .; CDR3 DNA: TGTGCCAGCTCACCTGACAGGACTTCACCCCTCCACTTT; CDR3 protein: CASSPDRTSPLHF
D gene: TRBD1; CDR3 length: 15; V gene: TRBV7-9; J gene: TRBJ1-2; clone size: once; CDR3 DNA: TGTGCCAGCAGCGCAGGGACAGGTTCTAACTATGGCTACACCTTC; CDR3 protein: CASSAGTGSNYGYTF
D gene: TRBD2; CDR3 length: 17; V gene: TRBV7-6; J gene: TRBJ2-1; clone size: .; CDR3 DNA: TGTGCCAGCAGCTTAGCCCCACCGCTAGCGGGGGGTAGTGAGCAGTTCTTC; CDR3 protein: CASSLAPPLAGGSEQFF
D gene: TRBD1; CDR3 length: 13; V gene: TRBV5-1; J gene: TRBJ2-5; clone size: .; CDR3 DNA: TGCGCCAGCAGCCCACAGGGGGGAGAGACCCAGTACTTC; CDR3 protein: CASSPQGGETQYF
D gene: TRBD1; CDR3 length: 13; V gene: TRBV18; J gene: TRBJ1-5; clone size: once; CDR3 DNA: TGTGCCAGCTCCACAGGGGGTCGCCAGCCCCAGCATTTT; CDR3 protein: CASSTGGRQPQHF
D gene: .; CDR3 length: 15; V gene: TRBV5-6; J gene: TRBJ1-4; clone size: .; CDR3 DNA: TGTGCCAGCAGCTTGCGGACAGCAACTAATGAAAAACTGTTTTTT; CDR3 protein: CASSLRTATNEKLFF
D gene: TRBD1; CDR3 length: 16; V gene: TRBV24-1; J gene: TRBJ1-5; clone size: .; CDR3 DNA: TGTGCCACCAGTGACTACGGGACAGGGGGCTTTCAGCCCCAGCATTTT; CDR3 protein: CATSDYGTGGFQPQHF
D gene: .; CDR3 length: 14; V gene: TRBV5-6; J gene: TRBJ1-3; clone size: .; CDR3 DNA: TGTGCCAGCAGCTTGGTCGCGCGGGGAAACACCATATATTTT; CDR3 protein: CASSLVARGNTIYF
D gene: TRBD1; CDR3 length: 14; V gene: TRBV2; J gene: TRBJ1-2; clone size: .; CDR3 DNA: TGTGCCAGCAGTCGGGACAGCTTAAGCTATGGCTACACCTTC; CDR3 protein: CASSRDSLSYGYTF
D gene: TRBD2; CDR3 length: 19; V gene: TRBV6-2/TRBV6-3; J gene: TRBJ2-1; clone size: once; CDR3 DNA: TGTGCCAGCAGTTACTCGCGTAGCCTAGCGGGAGGGTCGTGGGATGAGCAGTTCTTC; CDR3 protein: CASSYSRSLAGGSWDEQFF
D gene: TRBD1; CDR3 length: 16; V gene: TRBV27; J gene: TRBJ1-6; clone size: .; CDR3 DNA: TGTGCCAGCAGTTTTTCAACAGGGGGCGGGGATTCACCCCTCCACTTT; CDR3 protein: CASSFSTGGGDSPLHF
D gene: .; CDR3 length: 16; V gene: TRBV19; J gene: TRBJ1-2; clone size: .; CDR3 DNA: TGTGCCAGTAGTATCGAATTGGGCAGTATGTGGGTTGGCTACACCTTC; CDR3 protein: CASSIELGSMWVGYTF
D gene: TRBD1; CDR3 length: 14; V gene: TRBV14; J gene: TRBJ1-2; clone size: .; CDR3 DNA: TGTGCCAGCAGCCGCCTACAGGGGGTCTGGGGCTACACCTTC; CDR3 protein: CASSRLQGVWGYTF
D gene: .; CDR3 length: 15; V gene: TRBV9; J gene: TRBJ1-4; clone size: .; CDR3 DNA: TGTGCCAGCAGCGTAGGACATGTGGATAATGAAAAACTGTTTTTT; CDR3 protein: CASSVGHVDNEKLFF
D gene: .; CDR3 length: 16; V gene: TRBV7-2; J gene: TRBJ1-5; clone size: few; CDR3 DNA: TGTGCCAGCAGCTTAAACCCTAAAGCTATCAATCAGCCCCAGCATTTT; CDR3 protein: CASSLNPKAINQPQHF
D gene: .; CDR3 length: 15; V gene: TRBV6-5; J gene: TRBJ2-2; clone size: .; CDR3 DNA: TGTGCCAGCAGTTTTTCGGTCCTTAACGCCGGGGAGCTGTTTTTT; CDR3 protein: CASSFSVLNAGELFF
D gene: .; CDR3 length: 14; V gene: TRBV5-1; J gene: TRBJ1-1; clone size: .; CDR3 DNA: TGCGCCAGCAGCTTGAAGGGAGCTAACACTGAAGCTTTCTTT; CDR3 protein: CASSLKGANTEAFF